This T cell receptor beta chain was retrieved from a study of T-cell memory formation after mild COVID-19. TCRalpha and TCRbeta libraries used 5'RACE with constant-segment primers and UMIs. TCRdb reprocessed the 5' RACE reads with MiXCR, giving one entry per CDR3 protein. The data contain over 450,000 distinct CDR3 sequences, roughly 21% of them singletons. Of note for this clonotype: Antigen unknown.

General study findings and limits: Among clones peaking at day 37 in the second wave, SARS-CoV-2 specificity remained unconfirmed. Balance between CD4 and CD8 was seen in clones contracting day 15 to 85, and a CD4+ lean was seen in later expanders. Researchers found some responding clones in pre-infection memory, a sign that cross-reactive memory joined.

Germline V gives CDR1 KGHDR, CDR2 SFDVKD. V lost 4 bases and J lost 6; bases outside the gene matches: 8. This CDR3 contains 16 residues. This clonotype was obtained from an adult woman who had mild COVID-19 (a few samples of this study predate the infection). Cell type and time point are not known. Sequencing was done on a sample of PBMCs or a T cell subset sorted from them (not recorded which). This chain links TRBV24-1 with TRBJ2-3; 11 bases line up with TRBD1. CDR3 region: CATSELGQGAQDTQYF. The CDR3 DNA is TGTGCCACCAGTGAACTAGGACAGGGGGCGCAGGATACGCAGTATTTT.